These 27 T cell receptor beta chains share one sample of origin, sequenced in a study of T cell responses to AZD1222 COVID-19 vaccine. Profiling relied on immunoSEQ multiplex PCR, and the TCRdb table lists in-frame clones only, not all of them. Seen here are roughly 120,000 clones, about nine tenths observed once, and the top ten hold approximately 8%. The sequencing here drew on peripheral blood, taken 28 days after the second AZD1222 dose. The receptors come from an adult who received the AZD1222 COVID-19 vaccine.

The chain joins TRBV29-1 to TRBJ1-5; a weak D match, TRBD1 (6 bases). There are 15 residues in the CDR3. Trimming removed 4 bases from V and 0 bases from J, with 13 bases in between. Per the germline V gene, CDR1 is SQVTM and CDR2 is ANQGSEA. The CDR3: CSVALDRTSNQPQHF. The CDR3 DNA reads TGCAGCGTTGCCCTAGACAGGACTAGCAATCAGCCCCAGCATTTT.

This rearrangement joins TRBV11-2 to TRBJ1-1; TRBD1 might be the D (5 bases). Looked up from germline, CDR1 is SGHAT and CDR2 is FQNNGV. V lost 0 bases and J lost 4, with 9 bases in between. This CDR3 has 14 residues. In nucleotides, the CDR3 is TGTGCCAGCAGCTTAGATCCAGGGACCACTGAAGCTTTCTTT. It specifies CASSLDPGTTEAFF.

V usage is TRBV14 and J usage is TRBJ2-7; D assignment may be TRBD1 or TRBD2 (5 bases each). From germline, CDR1 is SGHDN and CDR2 FVKESK. The CDR3 covers 14 residues. Trimming left V 4 bases short and J 3 bases short, with 13 bases between. The CDR3 DNA follows: TGTGCCAGCAGCCCCCGGGGCTGGGTCTACGAGCAGTACTTC. This translates into CASSPRGWVYEQYF.

The J gene is TRBJ1-4, the V gene TRBV10-3; D possibly corresponds to TRBD1 (6 bases). Germline V gives CDR1 ENHRY, CDR2 SYGVKD. This CDR3 is 14 amino acids long. Trimming removed 6 bases at V and 5 bases at J, with 13 bases between. This CDR3 is CAISPTGENEKLFF. As DNA, the CDR3 is TGTGCCATCAGCCCGACAGGAGAAAATGAAAAACTGTTTTTT.

This chain connects TRBV28 to TRBJ1-3; TRBD1 might be the D (6 bases). The ends were cut back, 10 bases at V and 0 bases at J, with 13 bases in the middle. Per the germline V gene, CDR1 is MDHEN and CDR2 is SYDVKM. This CDR3 contains 14 residues. The CDR3 nucleotides read TGTGCCACCCACAGGGACGCCTCTGGAAACACCATATATTTT. Translation: CATHRDASGNTIYF. Full variable domain (remainder filled in from reference TRBV28 and TRBJ1-3): DVKVTQSSRYLVKRTGEKVFLECVQDMDHENMFWYRQDPGLGLRLIYFSYDVKMKEKGDIPEGYSVSREKKERFSLILESASTNQTSMYLCATHRDASGNTIYFGEGSWLTVV.

The chain recombines TRBV15 with TRBJ1-2, with TRBD1 matching 9 bases. V was pared by 0 bases and J by 6 bases, with 5 bases of the junction left unmatched. The germline V gene has CDR1 LNHNV and CDR2 YYDKDF (reference sequence). This CDR3 has 15 residues. The CDR3 region has the DNA TGTGCCACCAGCAGAGATCGAACAGGGGGCGATGGCTACACCTTC. It specifies CATSRDRTGGDGYTF.

The chain uses TRBV29-1 and TRBJ1-6; weak D call: TRBD1 (6 bases). Trimming removed 4 bases from V and 6 bases from J, with 10 bases in between. Germline CDR1 is SQVTM and CDR2 is ANQGSEA. This CDR3 is 13 amino acids long. CDR3: CSVGWDTNSPLHF. CDR3 in DNA: TGCAGCGTTGGTTGGGACACTAATTCACCCCTCCACTTT.

This clone occurred once. This rearrangement joins TRBV7-2 to TRBJ1-5; possibly TRBD1 for D (5 bases). There are 13 residues in the CDR3. The V and J ends lost 4 bases and 6 bases respectively, with 10 bases between them. Germline V gene data show CDR1 as SGHTA and CDR2 as FQGNSA. CDR3 amino acids: CASSSTGGQPQHF. In DNA, the CDR3 is TGTGCCAGCAGCTCAACAGGAGGTCAGCCCCAGCATTTT. Filled out from reference TRBV7-2 and TRBJ1-5, the complete variable domain reads GAGVSQSPSNKVTEKGKDVELRCDPISGHTALYWYRQSLGQGLEFLIYFQGNSAPDKSGLPSDRFSAERTGGSVSTLTIQRTQQEDSAVYLCASSSTGGQPQHFGDGTRLSIL.

In its sample, this clone was seen once. The rearrangement joins TRBV11-3 to TRBJ2-6, with 9 bases identical to TRBD1. The CDR3 has 18 residues. Germline CDR1 and CDR2: SGHNT and YENEEA. V dropped 4 bases and J dropped 1; count of bases not matched to a gene: 8. The CDR3, as DNA: TGTGCCAGCAGCTCCCGAACCGGGACAGGGTCTGGGGCCAACGTCCTGACTTTC. It is translated as CASSSRTGTGSGANVLTF.

V gene TRBV21-1 combines with J gene TRBJ1-2. TRBV21-1 is termed a pseudogene. The CDR3 is 11 amino acids. The CDR3 spells CASSKSLFYTF. CDR3 sequence (DNA): TGTGCCAGCAGCAAATCACTTTTCTACACCTTC.

V is TRBV28 and J is TRBJ1-2; D is unresolved. This CDR3 has 11 residues. The germline V gene has CDR1 MDHEN and CDR2 SYDVKM. The V and J ends lost 5 bases and 8 bases respectively, with 9 bases between them. The CDR3: CASSAISGYTF. The CDR3 DNA is TGTGCCAGCAGTGCTATCAGCGGCTACACCTTC.

J is TRBJ2-3 and V is TRBV5-4; 8 positions agree with TRBD2. This CDR3 has 16 amino acids. The germline V gene has CDR1 SGHNT and CDR2 YYREEE (reference sequence). The ends lost 4 bases at V and 0 bases at J; junction bases unmatched: 7. The CDR3 DNA follows: TGTGCCAGCAGCGGCGGGGGGACTGCTAGCACAGATACGCAGTATTTT. Translating gives CASSGGGTASTDTQYF.

The rearrangement uses TRBV5-8 and TRBJ1-2; D possibly corresponds to TRBD1 (6 bases). CDR1 is SGHTS, CDR2 YDEGEE, per germline. This CDR3 has 16 amino acids. Trimming shortened V by 0 bases and J by 7 bases, and 19 bases separated the two germline ends. CDR3 bases: TGTGCCAGCAGCTTGGCCTGGAGGGGGGCGCCCCTTGGCTACACCTTC. It is translated as CASSLAWRGAPLGYTF.

The chain combines TRBV27 with TRBJ1-1; 7 positions match TRBD1. The CDR3 contains 14 residues. The J segment lost 3 bases and the V segment lost 3 bases, leaving 4 bases of the junction unmatched. Germline CDR1 and CDR2: MNHEY and SMNVEV (reference sequence). The CDR3 region is CASSLDRFDTEAFF. Here the CDR3 DNA reads TGTGCCAGCAGTTTGGACAGGTTTGACACTGAAGCTTTCTTT.

V usage is TRBV19 and J usage is TRBJ2-1; 11 nucleotides match TRBD2. V gave up 4 bases and J gave up 3 bases; unmatched junction bases: 8. This CDR3 is built from 17 residues. CDR1 and CDR2 (germline): LNHDA, SQIVND (reference sequence). The CDR3 loop is CASSTELAGVLYNEQFF. CDR3 DNA sequence: TGTGCCAGTAGTACCGAACTAGCGGGGGTACTCTACAATGAGCAGTTCTTC.

The chain links TRBV5-1 to TRBJ1-5, with a possible D match to TRBD1 (5 bases). The CDR3 is 14 amino acids. Germline V gives CDR1 SGHRS, CDR2 YFSETQ. Trimming pared 0 bases from V and 3 bases from J, leaving 7 bases between. CDR3 DNA sequence: TGCGCCAGCAGCTTGGAGGGGCACAATCAGCCCCAGCATTTT. It codes for CASSLEGHNQPQHF. Drawing the rest from reference TRBV5-1 and TRBJ1-5, the complete variable domain is KAGVTQTPRYLIKTRGQQVTLSCSPISGHRSVSWYQQTPGQGLQFLFEYFSETQRNKGNFPGRFSGRQFSNSRSEMNVSTLELGDSALYLCASSLEGHNQPQHFGDGTRLSIL.

This sequence joins TRBV14 and TRBJ2-7; 7 bases align to TRBD2. Germline loops: CDR1 SGHDN, CDR2 FVKESK. The trim removed 8 bases at V and 2 bases at J, leaving 12 bases unmatched. This CDR3 is 15 amino acids long. The CDR3, as DNA: TGTGCCAGCGCCACCGTTGCTAGCGGAGCCTACGAGCAGTACTTC. Protein: CASATVASGAYEQYF.

The chain recombines TRBV6-1 with TRBJ2-2; 8 bases agree with TRBD2. V was clipped by 1 base and J by 8 bases; unmatched bases: 18. CDR3 size: 19 residues. Germline CDR1 reads MNHNS; CDR2 reads SASEGT. CDR3 loop: CASSEGPGTSSMARGELFF. In DNA form, the CDR3 reads TGTGCCAGCAGTGAAGGGCCCGGGACTAGTTCCATGGCGAGGGGGGAGCTGTTTTTT.

This clone appeared once. This chain joins TRBV3-1 (or the pseudogene TRBV3-2) and TRBJ1-2; D is uncertain. Germline-derived CDR1 and CDR2 are LGHDT and YNNKEL (reference sequence). The V and J ends lost 5 bases and 8 bases respectively, with 12 bases between them. The CDR3 is made up of 12 amino acids. CDR3 nucleotides: TGTGCCAGCAGCTCCGGGCCGGCGGGCTACACCTTC. This translates into CASSSGPAGYTF.

This chain links TRBV7-9 with TRBJ2-2; 14 bases are a match to TRBD2. The CDR3 runs to 15 residues. J was trimmed by 7 bases and V by 8 bases; bases with no gene match: 6. Per germline, CDR1 SEHNR and CDR2 FQNEAQ (reference sequence). CDR3 nucleotide sequence: TGTGCCAGCGCCGGGACTAGCGGGAGCGGCGGGGAGCTGTTTTTT. As protein: CASAGTSGSGGELFF.

The chain links TRBV12-5 to TRBJ1-3; tentative D call: TRBD1 (5 bases). CDR3 length: 15 residues. Trimming removed 7 bases at V and 4 bases at J, with 17 bases between. CDR1 is LGHNT, CDR2 FRNRAP, per germline. CDR3 in amino acids: CASAPGDLGGNTIYF. The CDR3 coding sequence is TGTGCTAGTGCTCCGGGGGATTTGGGAGGAAACACCATATATTTT. Full variable domain (rest looked up from reference TRBV12-5 and TRBJ1-3): DARVTQTPRHKVTEMGQEVTMRCQPILGHNTVFWYRQTMMQGLELLAYFRNRAPLDDSGMPKDRFSAEMPDATLATLKIQPSEPRDSAVYFCASAPGDLGGNTIYFGEGSWLTVV.

V and J are TRBV28 and TRBJ2-7; D unclear. Germline lookup yields CDR1 MDHEN and CDR2 SYDVKM. The length of the CDR3 is 14 residues. V lost 4 bases and J 2 bases, leaving 12 bases between the germline ends. This CDR3 is CASSSARGAYEQYF. CDR3 nucleotide sequence: TGTGCCAGCAGTTCGGCCAGAGGAGCCTACGAGCAGTACTTC.

This chain uses TRBV20-1 with TRBJ2-7; no clear D. CDR1 and CDR2 (germline): DFQATT, SNEGSKA (reference sequence). Trimming shortened V by 6 bases and J by 12 bases, and 18 bases separated the two germline ends. This CDR3 comprises 11 residues. CDR3 sequence reads: CSAQLDGEMYF. The CDR3 region has the DNA TGCAGTGCCCAACTGGACGGTGAGATGTACTTC.

The rearrangement joins TRBV27 to TRBJ2-2; tentatively, D is TRBD1 or TRBD2 (5 bases each). The CDR3 covers 17 residues. With 0 bases removed from V and 5 bases from J, the gap between germline ends came to 16 bases. From germline, CDR1 is MNHEY and CDR2 SMNVEV (reference sequence). This chain's CDR3 is CASSLSFRGVGTGELFF. For the CDR3, the DNA is TGTGCCAGCAGTTTATCGTTTAGGGGAGTTGGAACCGGGGAGCTGTTTTTT.

The chain has TRBV3-1 (or the pseudogene TRBV3-2) and TRBJ1-2; 7 bases map to TRBD1. Germline V gene data show CDR1 as LGHDT and CDR2 as YNNKEL (reference sequence). The CDR3 totals 12 residues. Trimming at V came to 0 bases and at J to 12 bases, leaving 4 bases not matched to a gene. The CDR3 spells CASSQDRGVNTF. CDR3 nucleotide sequence: TGTGCCAGCAGCCAAGACAGGGGGGTTAACACCTTC.

This chain connects TRBV2 to TRBJ1-2; the D gene is possibly TRBD1 (5 bases). Trimming stripped 4 bases from V and 0 bases from J, with 9 bases between. The CDR3 extends over 14 amino acids. Germline V gives CDR1 SNHLY, CDR2 FYNNEI. CDR3 bases: TGTGCCAGCAGTGGGACACTTTCTAACTATGGCTACACCTTC. Translated, it gives CASSGTLSNYGYTF. Filled out from reference TRBV2 and TRBJ1-2, the complete variable domain reads EPEVTQTPSHQVTQMGQEVILRCVPISNHLYFYWYRQILGQKVEFLVSFYNNEISEKSEIFDDQFSVERPDGSNFTLKIRSTKLEDSAMYFCASSGTLSNYGYTFGSGTRLTVV.

V is TRBV6-1 and J is TRBJ2-1, with 7 bases aligning to TRBD2. The V segment lost 0 bases and the J segment 3 bases; nucleotides outside the gene matches: 11. The CDR3 extends over 18 amino acids. The V gene's germline CDR1 is MNHNS and CDR2 SASEGT. The CDR3 reads CASSEALLRSGVYNEQFF. DNA for the CDR3: TGTGCCAGCAGTGAAGCGCTTCTCCGAAGCGGGGTCTACAATGAGCAGTTCTTC.